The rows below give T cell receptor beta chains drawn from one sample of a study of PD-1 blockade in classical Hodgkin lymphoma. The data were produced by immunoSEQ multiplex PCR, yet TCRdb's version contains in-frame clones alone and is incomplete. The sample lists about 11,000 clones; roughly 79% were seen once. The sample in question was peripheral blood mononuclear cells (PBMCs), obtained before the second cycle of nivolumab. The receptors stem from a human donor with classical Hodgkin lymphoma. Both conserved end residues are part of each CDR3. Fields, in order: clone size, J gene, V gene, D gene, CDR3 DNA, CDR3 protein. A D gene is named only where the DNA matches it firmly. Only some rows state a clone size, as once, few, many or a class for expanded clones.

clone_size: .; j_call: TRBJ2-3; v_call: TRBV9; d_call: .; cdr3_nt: TGTGCCAGCAGCGTAGTCTGGGGTACTAGCACAGATACGCAGTATTTT; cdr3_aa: CASSVVWGTSTDTQYF
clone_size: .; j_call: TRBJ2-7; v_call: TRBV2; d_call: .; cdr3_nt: TGTGCCAGCAGTGAATTATACGAGCAGTACTTC; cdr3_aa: CASSELYEQYF
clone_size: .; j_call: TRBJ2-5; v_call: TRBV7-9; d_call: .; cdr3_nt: TGTGCCAGCAGCTTGGAGACAGAAGAGACCCAGTACTTC; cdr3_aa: CASSLETEETQYF
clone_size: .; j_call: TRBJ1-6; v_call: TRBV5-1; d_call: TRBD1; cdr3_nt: TGCGCCAGCAGCTTGGACAGGGGGCCGCCGCTTCCCCTCCACTTT; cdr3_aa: CASSLDRGPPLPLHF
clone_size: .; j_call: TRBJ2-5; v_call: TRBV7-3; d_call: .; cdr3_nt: TGTGCCAGCAGCTTGACTTTTCAAGAGACCCAGTACTTC; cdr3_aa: CASSLTFQETQYF
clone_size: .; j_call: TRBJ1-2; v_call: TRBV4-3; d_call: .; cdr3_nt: TGCGCCAGCAGCTCAAACGACTTACCAAGAAGTCCAGGGACGGGCTACACCTTC; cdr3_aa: CASSSNDLPRSPGTGYTF
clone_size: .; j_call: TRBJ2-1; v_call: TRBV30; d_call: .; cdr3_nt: TGTGCCTGGAGTGTTCGGGGGAGAACCTACAATGAGCAGTTCTTC; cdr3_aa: CAWSVRGRTYNEQFF
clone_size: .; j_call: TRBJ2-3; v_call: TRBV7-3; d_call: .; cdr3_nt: TGTGCCAGCAGCACCGAAGGGGGTTCTAGCACAGATACGCAGTATTTT; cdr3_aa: CASSTEGGSSTDTQYF
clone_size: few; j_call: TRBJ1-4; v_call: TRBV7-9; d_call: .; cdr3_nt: TGTGCCAGCAGTTCGAGCAGGACCGGGGGTGAAAAACTGTTTTTT; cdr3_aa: CASSSSRTGGEKLFF
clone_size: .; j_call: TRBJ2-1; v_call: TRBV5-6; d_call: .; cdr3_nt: TGTGCCAGCAGCAGGATAGCTGGAACCTACAATGAGCAGTTCTTC; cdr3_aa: CASSRIAGTYNEQFF